These 32 T cell receptor beta chains share one sample of origin, sequenced in a study of T cells in localized non-small cell lung cancer. The assay was immunoSEQ multiplex PCR, and TCRdb's table has in-frame clones only and misses some. The table shows 2,000 to 3,000 clones, with under 30% occurring only once. Sequences were derived from lung tumor tissue, sampled before any cancer treatment. Source of these receptors: a male donor aged 60 or older with stage II squamous cell lung carcinoma.

The chain employs TRBV9 and TRBJ2-7, with a tentative D call TRBD2 (6 bases). This CDR3 is built from 16 residues. Trimming shortened V by 4 bases and J by 0 bases, and 17 bases separated the two germline ends. CDR1 and CDR2 (germline): SGDLS, YYNGEE. CDR3 DNA sequence: TGTGCCAGCAGCACTCAATCTTCCGGGAGCTCCTACGAGCAGTACTTC. Protein sequence: CASSTQSSGSSYEQYF. Full variable domain (missing parts from reference TRBV9 and TRBJ2-7): DSGVTQTPKHLITATGQRVTLRCSPRSGDLSVYWYQQSLDQGLQFLIQYYNGEERAKGNILERFSAQQFPDLHSELNLSSLELGDSALYFCASSTQSSGSSYEQYFGPGTRLTVT.

By share of the sample, this clone is medium-sized. This rearrangement joins TRBV9 to TRBJ2-7, with 10 bases aligning to TRBD1. This CDR3 has 15 residues. The junction had 7 bases not matched to a gene; V was cut back by 5 bases and J by 2 bases. CDR1 and CDR2 (germline): SGDLS, YYNGEE. The CDR3 loop is CASSDAGTGAYEQYF. The CDR3 DNA follows: TGTGCCAGCAGTGACGCCGGGACAGGGGCCTACGAGCAGTACTTC.

This clone was picked up a small number of times. This chain connects TRBV11-3 to TRBJ1-2; TRBD1 aligns across 9 bases. CDR1 SGHNT and CDR2 YENEEA come from the germline V gene. J was trimmed by 4 bases and V by 5 bases; bases with no gene match: 8. This CDR3 contains 15 residues. CDR3 loop: CASSPDRGDSYGYTF. CDR3 in DNA: TGTGCCAGCAGCCCTGACAGGGGGGACAGCTATGGCTACACCTTC. Full variable domain (outside the CDR3, taken from reference TRBV11-3 and TRBJ1-2): EAGVVQSPRYKIIEKKQPVAFWCNPISGHNTLYWYLQNLGQGPELLIRYENEEAVDDSQLPKDRFSAERLKGVDSTLKIQPAELGDSAVYLCASSPDRGDSYGYTFGSGTRLTVV.

V gene TRBV15 combines with J gene TRBJ1-2, with TRBD1 as a possible D gene (5 bases). CDR1 and CDR2 (germline): LNHNV, YYDKDF (reference sequence). The CDR3 consists of 14 residues. Trimming stripped 5 bases from V and 4 bases from J, with 14 bases between. CDR3 amino acids: CATSDPTDIYGYTF. The CDR3 nucleotides read TGTGCCACCAGCGACCCGACAGATATCTATGGCTACACCTTC.

The CDR3 spells CASSWGDRGGGNTIYF. The CDR3 DNA is TGTGCCAGCAGCTGGGGGGACAGGGGAGGAGGAAACACCATATATTTT. This chain links TRBV7-5 with TRBJ1-3; the table's D call TRBD1 went unverified against the DNA. TRBV7-5 counts as a pseudogene. CDR3 length: 16 residues.

This clone was seen a single time. The genes are TRBV19 and TRBJ1-1; TRBD1 matches 8 bases. Germline-derived CDR1 and CDR2 are LNHDA and SQIVND (reference sequence). Trimming at V came to 3 bases and at J to 3 bases, leaving 21 bases not matched to a gene. The CDR3 loop spans 20 amino acids. The CDR3 sequence: CASSIGSGGQGASSDTEAFF. CDR3 DNA: TGTGCCAGTAGTATTGGCAGCGGGGGGCAGGGGGCTTCGTCGGACACTGAAGCTTTCTTT.

Only a few counts were recorded for this clone. This chain connects TRBV11-3 to TRBJ2-7; 7 positions match TRBD1. The J segment lost 3 bases and the V segment lost 1 base, leaving 6 bases of the junction unmatched. The germline CDR1 and CDR2 sequences are SGHNT and YENEEA. The CDR3 length is 15 residues. CDR3 in DNA: TGTGCCAGCAGCTTAGTTTTAGGGGGCGTCTACGAGCAGTACTTC. Protein: CASSLVLGGVYEQYF.

The gene calls are TRBV11-3 and TRBJ2-1; 10 positions match TRBD1. Germline CDR1 SGHNT, CDR2 YENEEA. Trimming cost V 2 bases and J 4 bases; bases outside gene matches: 2. This CDR3 comprises 15 residues. CDR3 bases: TGTGCCAGCAGCTTAAGGACAGGGGGGTACAATGAGCAGTTCTTC. It yields the protein CASSLRTGGYNEQFF.

This clone came up a few times. The gene calls are TRBV9 and TRBJ2-1; D assignment may be TRBD1 or TRBD2 (5 bases each). The CDR3 totals 13 residues. V gave up 5 bases and J gave up 6 bases, with 12 bases separating them. Germline CDR1 SGDLS, CDR2 YYNGEE. In nucleotides, the CDR3 is TGTGCCAGCAGTGGGTCCGGGACCAATGAGCAGTTCTTC. Translating it yields CASSGSGTNEQFF.

This clone was detected only a few times. This chain links TRBV28 with TRBJ1-5; TRBD1 matches 7 bases. This CDR3 has 14 amino acids. Germline assignment: CDR1 MDHEN and CDR2 SYDVKM. Losses at the gene ends were 5 bases for V and 1 base for J; bases not matched to a gene: 2. The CDR3 DNA is TGTGCCAGCAGTCGACAGGGAAGCAATCAGCCCCAGCATTTT. This codes for CASSRQGSNQPQHF.

In this sample, this clone is medium-sized. The chain has TRBV11-3 and TRBJ2-7; D possibly uses TRBD1 or TRBD2 (7 bases each). The CDR3 length is 17 residues. V was cut by 4 bases and J by 3 bases, with 22 bases left in between. Germline V gives CDR1 SGHNT, CDR2 YENEEA. CDR3 amino acids: CASSYQGGSIIGYEQYF. In nucleotides, the CDR3 is TGTGCCAGCAGCTACCAGGGGGGGTCTATCATCGGCTACGAGCAGTACTTC.

This clone came up a few times. The chain uses TRBV9 and TRBJ2-7; 8 bases fit TRBD2. The V gene end was trimmed by 5 bases and the J gene end by 6 bases; junction bases not matched to a gene: 13. The CDR3 has 15 residues. CDR1 and CDR2 from the germline V gene are SGDLS and YYNGEE. CDR3 coding DNA: TGTGCCAGCAGTCTCGGACTAGCCCCACCAGGCGAGCAGTACTTC. Translated: CASSLGLAPPGEQYF.

V gene TRBV9 combines with J gene TRBJ2-3; no clear D gene. Trimming shortened V by 1 base and J by 0 bases, and 6 bases separated the two germline ends. In germline, CDR1 is SGDLS, CDR2 YYNGEE. The CDR3 is made up of 14 amino acids. The CDR3 sequence is CASSVMGSTDTQYF. The CDR3 nucleotides are TGTGCCAGCAGCGTAATGGGCAGCACAGATACGCAGTATTTT.

Within the sample, this clone is medium-sized (0.01 to 0.1%). The V gene is TRBV6-8, the J gene TRBJ1-2; a weak D match, TRBD1 (6 bases). Germline CDR1 is MNHGY and CDR2 is SAAAGT. The CDR3 extends over 14 amino acids. The V end lost 0 bases, the J end lost 6 bases, and 11 bases lay between the germline ends. CDR3 sequence reads: CASSYSGGGDGYTF. The CDR3, as DNA: TGTGCCAGCAGTTACTCGGGCGGGGGCGATGGCTACACCTTC.

This clone is large. The rearrangement links TRBV14 to TRBJ1-4, with D possibly being TRBD1 (6 bases). This CDR3 spans 14 amino acids. Per germline, CDR1 SGHDN and CDR2 FVKESK. V shed 2 bases and J shed 8 bases, with 12 bases lying between them. The CDR3 region is CASSQSTGREKLFF. The CDR3 DNA reads TGTGCCAGCAGCCAATCTACAGGGAGGGAAAAACTGTTTTTT. Looking up the rest from reference TRBV14 and TRBJ1-4 gives the full variable domain: EAGVTQFPSHSVIEKGQTVTLRCDPISGHDNLYWYRRVMGKEIKFLLHFVKESKQDESGMPNNRFLAERTGGTYSTLKVQPAELEDSGVYFCASSQSTGREKLFFGSGTQLSVL.

This clone was recorded a few times. The chain combines TRBV23-1 with TRBJ2-1, with TRBD2 matching over 8 bases. TRBV23-1 is noted as an ORF with a role that remains uncertain. CDR3 length: 16 amino acids. J was trimmed by 7 bases and V by 6 bases; bases with no gene match: 14. The CDR3 spells CASSPLRRGAGNEQFF. In DNA, the CDR3 is TGCGCCAGCAGCCCTCTAAGGCGGGGGGCGGGTAATGAGCAGTTCTTC.

About this clone: The germline gene is not matched at one end of the junction; a read error may be the cause. J is TRBJ2-3 and V is TRBV30, with unresolved D. The germline gives CDR1 GTSNPN, CDR2 SVGIG (reference sequence). The CDR3 is 15 residues long. CDR3: CAWSVRRTSRDTQYF. The CDR3 nucleotides are TGTGCCTGGAGTGTACGGCGGACCAGCAGAGATACGCAGTATTTT.

Relative to its sample, this clone is medium-sized. The genes are TRBV6-8 and TRBJ1-4; perhaps TRBD1 as D (5 bases). CDR3 size: 17 residues. Germline V lookup: CDR1 MNHGY, CDR2 SAAAGT. V gave up 0 bases and J gave up 3 bases, with 14 bases separating them. The CDR3 sequence is CASSYSRRGKPNEKLFF. The CDR3 region has the DNA TGTGCCAGCAGTTACTCCCGTCGGGGGAAACCTAATGAAAAACTGTTTTTT.

The chain combines TRBV19 with TRBJ2-5, with 8 bases matching TRBD2. The length of the CDR3 is 13 residues. The germline V gene encodes CDR1 LNHDA and CDR2 SQIVND (reference sequence). Losses at the gene ends were 6 bases for V and 4 bases for J; bases not matched to a gene: 4. The CDR3: CASRELAGETQYF. The CDR3 DNA sequence: TGTGCCAGTAGGGAGCTAGCGGGAGAGACCCAGTACTTC. Based on the CDR3 plus reference TRBV19 and TRBJ2-5, the full variable domain is DGGITQSPKYLFRKEGQNVTLSCEQNLNHDAMYWYRQDPGQGLRLIYYSQIVNDFQKGDIAEGYSVSREKKESFPLTVTSAQKNPTAFYLCASRELAGETQYFGPGTRLLVL.

This clone is deemed large. The chain couples TRBV12-5 to TRBJ1-5, with no clear D. This CDR3 comprises 13 residues. Per the germline V gene, CDR1 is LGHNT and CDR2 is FRNRAP. Here the CDR3 reads CASTLTANQPQHF. As DNA, the CDR3 is TGTGCCAGCACCCTGACCGCTAATCAGCCCCAGCATTTT.

This clone appeared a few times. DNA for the CDR3: TGTGCCAGCAGCTTATCCTTGCACTCGATTGAGACCGGGGAGCTGTTTTTT. Translated, it gives CASSLSLHSIETGELFF. The chain joins TRBV11-3 to TRBJ2-2; D ambiguous. The length of the CDR3 is 17 residues. Trimming removed 2 bases from V and 5 bases from J, with 18 bases in between. Per germline, CDR1 SGHNT and CDR2 YENEEA.

The V gene is TRBV30, the J gene TRBJ1-5; D is uncertain. CDR3 length: 13 amino acids. Deletions cut 1 base from V and 0 bases from J, with 4 bases between. CDR1 and CDR2 from the germline V gene are GTSNPN and SVGIG (reference sequence). The CDR3 sequence is CAWSGNSNQPQHF. CDR3 coding DNA: TGTGCCTGGAGTGGGAATAGCAATCAGCCCCAGCATTTT.

This rearrangement joins TRBV14 to TRBJ2-1; the D is unclear. Trimming shortened V by 0 bases and J by 0 bases, and 12 bases separated the two germline ends. Germline values: CDR1 SGHDN, CDR2 FVKESK. The CDR3 sequence is 17 residues long. The CDR3 is CASSQDSLESSYNEQFF. In nucleotides, the CDR3 is TGTGCCAGCAGCCAAGACTCCCTGGAGAGCTCCTACAATGAGCAGTTCTTC.

This clone was found a few times. This chain connects TRBV15 to TRBJ2-7; D perhaps matches TRBD1 (6 bases). CDR1 and CDR2 (germline): LNHNV, YYDKDF (reference sequence). V was cut by 3 bases and J by 7 bases, with 19 bases left in between. The CDR3 runs to 15 residues. Written as DNA, the CDR3 is TGTGCCACCAGCAGGGATCGACAGGTAGCATGGGAGCAGTACTTC. Encoded protein: CATSRDRQVAWEQYF.

This clone is termed large. The chain recombines TRBV6-8 with TRBJ1-1, with D possibly being TRBD1 (5 bases). This CDR3 spans 13 amino acids. With 9 bases removed from V and 8 bases from J, the gap between germline ends came to 19 bases. Germline V gene sequence: CDR1 MNHGY, CDR2 SAAAGT. The CDR3 DNA reads as TGTGCCAGTGTTACTAGGCCGCGGGGGGAAGCTTTCTTT. Translation: CASVTRPRGEAFF.

The chain employs TRBV30 and TRBJ1-6; possibly TRBD1 for D (5 bases). The CDR3 extends over 15 amino acids. The germline gives CDR1 GTSNPN, CDR2 SVGIG (reference sequence). Trimming pared 3 bases from V and 10 bases from J, leaving 19 bases between. The CDR3 DNA follows: TGTGCCTGGAGCCCTGACCGAATGGGGGACTCACCCCTCCACTTT. Amino acid sequence: CAWSPDRMGDSPLHF. Using reference TRBV30 and TRBJ1-6 for the parts outside the CDR3, the full variable domain is SQTIHQWPATLVQPVGSPLSLECTVEGTSNPNLYWYRQAAGRGLQLLFYSVGIGQISSEVPQNLSASRPQDRQFILSSKKLLLSDSGFYLCAWSPDRMGDSPLHFGNGTRLTVT.

The V call is TRBV29-1, the J call TRBJ1-1; D gene ambiguous. The CDR3 loop spans 13 amino acids. Germline CDR1 and CDR2: SQVTM and ANQGSEA. V was trimmed by 5 bases and J by 4 bases, leaving 14 bases between them. CDR3 nucleotide sequence: TGCAGCGTTTGTGCCAGCTATGGCACTGAAGCTTTCTTT. Translated: CSVCASYGTEAFF.

V is TRBV18 and J is TRBJ1-2; maybe TRBD1 (5 bases). V lost 2 bases to trimming and J lost 7 bases, with 17 bases between them. The germline gives CDR1 KGHSH, CDR2 LQKENI. This CDR3 is 15 amino acids long. This chain's CDR3 is CASSPRKEGTSGYTF. DNA for the CDR3: TGTGCCAGCTCACCAAGGAAGGAGGGGACTTCTGGCTACACCTTC.

This rearrangement joins TRBV10-3 to TRBJ1-2; D is uncertain. Trimming removed 0 bases at V and 8 bases at J, with 10 bases between. The V gene's germline CDR1 is ENHRY and CDR2 SYGVKD. The CDR3 spans 13 residues. CDR3 sequence (DNA): TGTGCCATCAGTGAGTCAGGGATGGAGGGCTACACCTTC. It encodes CAISESGMEGYTF.

V is TRBV9 and J is TRBJ2-1, with D perhaps matching TRBD1 or TRBD2 (5 bases each). Germline CDR1 SGDLS, CDR2 YYNGEE. V shed 0 bases and J shed 7 bases, with 17 bases lying between them. This CDR3 spans 16 amino acids. CDR3 DNA sequence: TGTGCCAGCAGCGTAGCGGGTTCGGCTTGGGGGAATGAGCAGTTCTTC. The encoded protein is CASSVAGSAWGNEQFF.

This clone is termed medium-sized (0.01 to 0.1%). The V gene is TRBV11-3, the J gene TRBJ1-4; unclear D gene. This CDR3 region has 14 residues. Per germline, CDR1 SGHNT and CDR2 YENEEA. V was shortened by 1 base and J by 0 bases, with 3 bases between the two germline ends. CDR3 sequence (DNA): TGTGCCAGCAGCTTAGGTGCAACTAATGAAAAACTGTTTTTT. It encodes CASSLGATNEKLFF.

This chain uses TRBV14 with TRBJ2-5, with D possibly TRBD1 on 5 matching bases. The CDR3 length is 15 residues. The ends were cut back, 4 bases at V and 1 base at J, with 13 bases in the middle. Germline assignment: CDR1 SGHDN and CDR2 FVKESK. CDR3 sequence: CASSLRRVSQETQYF. The CDR3 region has the DNA TGTGCCAGCAGCCTGCGCAGGGTCTCCCAAGAGACCCAGTACTTC.